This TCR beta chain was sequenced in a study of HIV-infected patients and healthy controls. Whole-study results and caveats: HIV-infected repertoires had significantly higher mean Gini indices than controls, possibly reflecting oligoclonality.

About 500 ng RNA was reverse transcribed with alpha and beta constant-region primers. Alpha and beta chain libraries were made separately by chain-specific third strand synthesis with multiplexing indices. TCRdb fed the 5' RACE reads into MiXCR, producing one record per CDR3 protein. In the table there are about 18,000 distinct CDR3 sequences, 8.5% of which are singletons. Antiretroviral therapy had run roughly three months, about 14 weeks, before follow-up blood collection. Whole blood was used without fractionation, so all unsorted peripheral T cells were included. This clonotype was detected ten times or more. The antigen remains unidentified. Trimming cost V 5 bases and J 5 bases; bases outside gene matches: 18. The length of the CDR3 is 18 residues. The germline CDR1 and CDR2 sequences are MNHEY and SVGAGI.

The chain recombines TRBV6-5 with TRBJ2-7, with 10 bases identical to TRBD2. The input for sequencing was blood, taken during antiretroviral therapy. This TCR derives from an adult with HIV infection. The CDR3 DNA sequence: TGTGCCAGCAGTCGGATATTATCGCCAGCGGGAGGGTCCCACGAGCAGTACTTC. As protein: CASSRILSPAGGSHEQYF.